A single sample gave rise to the 25 T cell receptor beta chains below, sequenced in a study of regulatory and conventional T cells in RAG deficiency. Sequencing was performed with immunoSEQ multiplex PCR; in TCRdb, only in-frame clones are kept and a portion is missing. The profile shows some 6,000 clones, under 95% of them singletons. Sequences were obtained from CD8+ T cells sorted from blood. All receptors come from a human donor with RAG deficiency presenting as severe combined immunodeficiency.

The chain is built from TRBV29-1 and TRBJ2-7; D may be TRBD1 (6 bases). The CDR3 runs 11 residues. The germline V and J ends were trimmed by 4 bases and 4 bases, with 8 bases remaining between them. In germline, CDR1 is SQVTM, CDR2 ANQGSEA. CDR3 sequence (DNA): TGCAGCGTTGGGGACAAATACGAGCAGTACTTC. Translating it yields CSVGDKYEQYF.

CDR3 region: CASSVDLGADTQYF. The CDR3 DNA sequence: TGTGCCAGCAGCGTAGATTTGGGGGCAGATACGCAGTATTTT. The chain employs TRBV9 and TRBJ2-3; the D gene could be TRBD1 or TRBD2 (5 bases each). This CDR3 has 14 residues. Germline loops: CDR1 SGDLS, CDR2 YYNGEE. Trimming stripped 0 bases from V and 4 bases from J, with 9 bases between.

V usage is TRBV29-1 and J usage is TRBJ2-4, with D tentatively TRBD1 (6 bases). The CDR3 totals 19 residues. The germline CDR1 and CDR2 sequences are SQVTM and ANQGSEA. Trimming removed 1 base from V and 0 bases from J, with 22 bases in between. CDR3 bases: TGCAGCGTTGAAGCTCCCCATATGCACACAGGGTTAGCCAAAAACATTCAGTACTTC. Translation: CSVEAPHMHTGLAKNIQYF.

The V and J genes are TRBV4-1 and TRBJ1-2, with 11 bases that match TRBD1. With 0 bases clipped from V and 4 bases from J, the junction kept 1 base outside the gene matches. Germline CDR1 reads MGHRA; CDR2 reads YSYEKL. CDR3 length equals 15 residues. CDR3 in DNA: TGCGCCAGCAGCCAAGATGGGACAGGGGGCTATGGCTACACCTTC. It is translated as CASSQDGTGGYGYTF.

The chain combines TRBV5-4 with TRBJ2-3, with D uncertain. CDR1 is SGHNT and CDR2 is YYREEE in the germline V gene (reference sequence). Trimming pared 1 base from V and 2 bases from J, leaving 8 bases between. CDR3 length equals 14 residues. CDR3 nucleotide sequence: TGTGCCAGCAGCTTGACATTAAACACAGATACGCAGTATTTT. Translated: CASSLTLNTDTQYF.

The chain combines TRBV27 with TRBJ2-1; tentatively, D is TRBD1 or TRBD2 (6 bases each). V lost 5 bases and J lost 9, with 14 bases in between. The CDR3 extends over 13 amino acids. Germline V gene sequence: CDR1 MNHEY, CDR2 SMNVEV (reference sequence). This CDR3 is CASSRPGGGEQFF. Here the CDR3 DNA reads TGTGCCAGCAGTCGGCCAGGAGGGGGTGAGCAGTTCTTC.

The chain employs TRBV4-1 and TRBJ2-7; D remains ambiguous. Germline CDR1 is MGHRA and CDR2 is YSYEKL. V lost 0 bases to trimming and J lost 0 bases, with 9 bases between them. The CDR3 has 15 residues. Written as DNA, the CDR3 is TGCGCCAGCAGCCAAGAGGCAGTTCCCTCCTACGAGCAGTACTTC. Translated: CASSQEAVPSYEQYF.

This chain uses TRBV20-1 with TRBJ2-5; D not resolved. Germline CDR1 and CDR2: DFQATT and SNEGSKA (reference sequence). Trimming removed 1 base from V and 4 bases from J, with 1 base in between. This CDR3 has 10 amino acids. The CDR3 sequence: CSARVETQYF. CDR3 sequence (DNA): TGCAGTGCTAGAGTAGAGACCCAGTACTTC.

This chain's CDR3 is CASSLTYEDSYEQYF. The CDR3 DNA is TGTGCCAGCAGCTTAACCTACGAGGACTCCTACGAGCAGTACTTC. This chain joins TRBV11-2 and TRBJ2-7; D remains unclear. The CDR3 totals 15 residues. The germline CDR1 and CDR2 sequences are SGHAT and FQNNGV. V was trimmed by 2 bases and J by 0 bases, leaving 11 bases between them.

This chain links TRBV5-1 with TRBJ1-1, with 8 bases matching TRBD1. The germline V gene has CDR1 SGHRS and CDR2 YFSETQ. CDR3 size: 15 residues. V shed 4 bases, J shed 7 bases, and the junction held 12 bases outside the gene matches. In nucleotides, the CDR3 is TGCGCCAGCAGCCAGGCAGGGGGCGACTTGGTTGAAGCTTTCTTT. Protein product: CASSQAGGDLVEAFF.

The V call is TRBV9, the J call TRBJ2-3; 7 nucleotides agree with TRBD1. The germline V gene has CDR1 SGDLS and CDR2 YYNGEE. J gave up 4 bases and V 6 bases, and 5 bases lay outside the gene matches. This CDR3 spans 13 amino acids. CDR3 amino acids: CASTTGEADTQYF. The CDR3 DNA reads as TGTGCCAGCACTACAGGGGAAGCAGATACGCAGTATTTT.

The chain has TRBV7-6 and TRBJ2-3; tentatively, D is TRBD2 (6 bases). The germline V gene encodes CDR1 SGHVS and CDR2 FNYEAQ. The CDR3 is made up of 16 amino acids. V was pared by 5 bases and J by 2 bases, with 17 bases between. Here the CDR3 reads CASSTGEDGVTDTQYF. CDR3 coding DNA: TGTGCCAGCAGCACCGGGGAGGACGGAGTCACAGATACGCAGTATTTT.

CDR3 region: CASSELQETQYF. CDR3 DNA sequence: TGTGCCAGCAGTGAGCTCCAAGAGACCCAGTACTTC. This chain uses TRBV2 with TRBJ2-5, with D unresolved. Germline CDR1 is SNHLY and CDR2 is FYNNEI. CDR3 size: 12 residues. V was cut by 3 bases and J by 1 base, with 3 bases left in between. Variable domain in full (rest from reference TRBV2 and TRBJ2-5): EPEVTQTPSHQVTQMGQEVILRCVPISNHLYFYWYRQILGQKVEFLVSFYNNEISEKSEIFDDQFSVERPDGSNFTLKIRSTKLEDSAMYFCASSELQETQYFGPGTRLLVL.

The chain employs TRBV7-2 and TRBJ2-7, with 8 bases identical to TRBD1. Germline V gene data show CDR1 as SGHTA and CDR2 as FQGNSA. V shed 4 bases and J 2 bases; nucleotides not matched to a gene: 4. The CDR3 has 14 amino acids. DNA of the CDR3: TGTGCCAGCAGCTGGGGGACAGGCGCCTACGAGCAGTACTTC. Its protein is CASSWGTGAYEQYF.

The V and J genes are TRBV15 and TRBJ2-6; D is undetermined. The CDR3 consists of 15 residues. The germline gives CDR1 LNHNV, CDR2 YYDKDF (reference sequence). Trimming took off 1 base at V and 4 bases at J, with 8 bases between the two ends. The CDR3 sequence is CATSRGWIGANVLTF. The CDR3 DNA reads as TGTGCCACCAGCAGAGGCTGGATCGGGGCCAACGTCCTGACTTTC. The whole variable domain, filled in from reference TRBV15 and TRBJ2-6, reads DAMVIQNPRYQVTQFGKPVTLSCSQTLNHNVMYWYQQKSSQAPKLLFHYYDKDFNNEADTPDNFQSRRPNTSFCFLDIRSPGLGDTAMYLCATSRGWIGANVLTFGAGSRLTVL.

This chain connects TRBV27 to TRBJ2-3; D not resolved. Germline V gene lookup returns CDR1 MNHEY and CDR2 SMNVEV (reference sequence). The CDR3 is 15 residues long. The V end lost 0 bases, the J end lost 2 bases, and 9 bases lay between the germline ends. The DNA for the CDR3 is TGTGCCAGCAGTTTATCCCATCTGAACACAGATACGCAGTATTTT. It codes for CASSLSHLNTDTQYF.

The chain is built from TRBV5-4 and TRBJ2-7, with 7 bases fitting TRBD1. Germline CDR1 and CDR2: SGHNT and YYREEE (reference sequence). CDR3 length equals 13 residues. Trimming took 2 bases from V and 3 from J; bases not matched to a gene: 2. CDR3 in DNA: TGTGCCAGCAGCTTACAGGGGAGCTACGAGCAGTACTTC. It encodes CASSLQGSYEQYF. Using reference TRBV5-4 and TRBJ2-7 for the parts outside the CDR3, the full variable domain is ETGVTQSPTHLIKTRGQQVTLRCSSQSGHNTVSWYQQALGQGPQFIFQYYREEENGRGNFPPRFSGLQFPNYSSELNVNALELDDSALYLCASSLQGSYEQYFGPGTRLTVT.

The rearrangement uses TRBV2 and TRBJ2-3; D assignment may be TRBD1 or TRBD2 (5 bases each). The V end lost 6 bases, the J end lost 2 bases, and 21 bases lay between the germline ends. CDR1 is SNHLY, CDR2 FYNNEI, per germline. The CDR3 consists of 17 residues. The DNA of the CDR3 is TGTGCCAGCAGCGCCCCGTCCCGGGGCACAATCACAGATACGCAGTATTTT. It translates to CASSAPSRGTITDTQYF.

The chain links TRBV5-1 to TRBJ2-1; 13 bases fit TRBD2. V lost 4 bases to trimming and J lost 8 bases; unmatched junction nucleotides: 9. Germline values: CDR1 SGHRS, CDR2 YFSETQ. CDR3 length: 16 amino acids. The CDR3 nucleotides are TGCGCCAGCAGCGGCCTAACTAGCGGGAGGGGCGATGAGCAGTTCTTC. Its protein product is CASSGLTSGRGDEQFF.

The J gene is TRBJ1-1, the V gene TRBV5-1; 7 nucleotides agree with TRBD1. V dropped 0 bases and J dropped 2; count of bases not matched to a gene: 4. The CDR3 is 15 residues long. CDR1 SGHRS and CDR2 YFSETQ come from the germline V gene. The CDR3 DNA reads as TGCGCCAGCAGCTTGGAGACAGGGTCAAACACTGAAGCTTTCTTT. Protein product: CASSLETGSNTEAFF.

This chain joins TRBV27 and TRBJ2-7, with D possibly being TRBD1 (6 bases). With 0 bases removed from V and 0 bases from J, the gap between germline ends came to 6 bases. The CDR3 totals 14 residues. Germline loops: CDR1 MNHEY, CDR2 SMNVEV (reference sequence). CDR3 nucleotides: TGTGCCAGCAGTTTATCGGGACACTCCTACGAGCAGTACTTC. Translation gives CASSLSGHSYEQYF.

The rearrangement uses TRBV10-3 and TRBJ2-1; D may be TRBD2 (5 bases). CDR1 and CDR2 from the germline V gene are ENHRY and SYGVKD. The CDR3 is made up of 16 amino acids. V was trimmed by 7 bases and J by 2 bases, leaving 18 bases between them. CDR3 DNA: TGTGCCATCACTGATGGACTTACTAGGACCTACAATGAGCAGTTCTTC. Amino acids: CAITDGLTRTYNEQFF.

This chain uses TRBV11-2 with TRBJ2-5, with D possibly called TRBD1 or TRBD2 (5 bases each). In germline, CDR1 is SGHAT, CDR2 FQNNGV. CDR3 length equals 18 residues. V was clipped by 3 bases and J by 3 bases, with 23 bases between them. The CDR3 bases are TGTGCCAGCAGCTTTAAGAGGGGCCGCGTTTCCGTAGAAGAGACCCAGTACTTC. Its protein is CASSFKRGRVSVEETQYF.

The chain uses TRBV19 and TRBJ2-5; a possible D gene is TRBD2 (5 bases). The germline V gene has CDR1 LNHDA and CDR2 SQIVND (reference sequence). The CDR3 extends over 13 amino acids. V gave up 0 bases and J gave up 5 bases, with 7 bases separating them. The CDR3 nucleotides are TGTGCCAGTAGTATAGATTCGGGGGAGACCCAGTACTTC. Amino acid sequence: CASSIDSGETQYF.

This chain joins TRBV7-2 and TRBJ2-4; D may be TRBD1 or TRBD2 (6 bases each). V lost 4 bases to trimming and J lost 0 bases, with 16 bases between them. Per germline, CDR1 SGHTA and CDR2 FQGNSA. CDR3 length equals 17 residues. CDR3 bases: TGTGCCAGCAGCTCCCCCGGGGGCAGGCTAGCCAAAAACATTCAGTACTTC. Translating gives CASSSPGGRLAKNIQYF.